Detailed here is one TCR beta chain. The V gene's germline CDR1 is SGHVS and CDR2 FQNEAQ. Trimming removed 5 bases at V and 0 bases at J, with 13 bases between. CDR3 length equals 15 residues. This sample stems from a study of blood T cell repertoires in COVID-19. Authors' analysis steps: Estimated nucleated cell counts came from reference gene primer amplification. Sequencing was performed with immunoSEQ multiplex PCR; in TCRdb, only in-frame clones are kept and a portion is missing. V and J calls and clone size come straight from that table; D and trimming were deduced from the DNA. The repertoire holds over 90,000 clones, approximately 74% seen once, with over 3.5% in the top ten.

The J gene is TRBJ1-2, the V gene TRBV7-8; D perhaps matches TRBD1 (6 bases). This TCR was recovered from a man aged 65 to 79 with COVID-19, enrolled during active disease. The sequenced sample consisted of peripheral blood. DNA of the CDR3: TGTGCCAGCAGCCTCTTCGACAGGTCTAACTATGGCTACACCTTC. Translating gives CASSLFDRSNYGYTF.